Listed below are T cell receptor beta chains from one sample, sequenced in a study of blood T cell repertoires in COVID-19. Sequencing used immunoSEQ multiplex PCR; TCRdb keeps in-frame clones, though not all of them. The sample has over 250,000 clones, around 90% seen once; the top ten hold 0.95% to 1.2%. Specimen: PBMCs or T cells enriched from blood (not recorded which). The receptors stem from a woman between 25 and 40 years old who had recovered from COVID-19. CDR3s include the opening cysteine and the closing phenylalanine or tryptophan. A D gene is named only where the DNA matches it firmly. Some rows mark clone size as missing; the rest say once, few, many or name a class of expanded clone.

>TRBJ2-1|NA|TRBV7-5|NA
CARSVRDSNNEQFF
TGTGCCAGAAGCGTGCGGGACAGCAACAATGAGCAGTTCTTC
>TRBJ2-3|TRBD2|TRBV18|NA
CASSRVSGRAADTQYF
TGTGCCAGCTCACGGGTTAGCGGGAGGGCCGCAGATACGCAGTATTTT
>TRBJ1-2|TRBD1|TRBV4-3|NA
CASSRDTTGDSGYTF
TGCGCCAGCAGCCGAGATACGACAGGGGATAGTGGCTACACCTTC
>TRBJ2-5|TRBD1|TRBV7-3|NA
CASSLDRVGTQYF
TGTGCCAGCAGCCTGGACAGGGTTGGGACCCAGTACTTC
>TRBJ1-4|NA|TRBV15|NA
CATAYGGANEKLFF
TGTGCCACCGCCTATGGTGGAGCTAATGAAAAACTGTTTTTT
>TRBJ2-5|TRBD1|TRBV18|NA
CASSSGTGSRETQYF
TGTGCCAGCTCATCAGGGACAGGGTCGAGGGAGACCCAGTACTTC
>TRBJ2-5|NA|TRBV7-9|NA
CASSFFDTSSETQYF
TGTGCCAGCAGCTTTTTTGATACTAGTAGTGAGACCCAGTACTTC
>TRBJ2-4|NA|TRBV2|NA
CASLGLKNIQYF
TGTGCCAGCCTGGGGCTCAAAAACATTCAGTACTTC
>TRBJ1-2|TRBD1|TRBV9|NA
CASSVGGTGDYGYTF
TGTGCCAGCAGCGTAGGAGGGACAGGAGATTATGGCTACACCTTC
>TRBJ2-3|TRBD1|TRBV6-4|NA
CASSGQGDTDTQYF
TGTGCCAGCAGTGGACAGGGAGACACAGATACGCAGTATTTT
>TRBJ2-1|TRBD2|TRBV19|NA
CASSIRLAGSSSYNEQFF
TGTGCCAGTAGTATAAGACTAGCGGGATCGAGCTCCTACAATGAGCAGTTCTTC
>TRBJ2-1|TRBD2|TRBV10-1|NA
CASSEPRAGGKSSYNEQFF
TGCGCCAGCAGTGAGCCTAGAGCGGGAGGCAAAAGCTCCTACAATGAGCAGTTCTTC
>TRBJ1-5|NA|TRBV7-2|NA
CASSLAGSPNQPQHF
TGTGCCAGCAGCTTAGCGGGCAGTCCTAATCAGCCCCAGCATTTT
>TRBJ1-1|NA|TRBV28|NA
CASSSSTRRNTEAFF
TGTGCCAGCAGTTCCTCGACAAGGCGGAACACTGAAGCTTTCTTT
>TRBJ2-2|TRBD2|TRBV29-1|NA
CSARGLPLRGTGELFF
TGCAGCGCTCGGGGACTACCCCTTAGAGGCACCGGGGAGCTGTTTTTT
>TRBJ1-2|TRBD1|TRBV27|NA
CASSSTGNYGYTF
TGTGCCAGCAGCTCGACAGGGAACTATGGCTACACCTTC
>TRBJ2-5|TRBD2|TRBV3-1/TRBV3-2|NA
CASSQGGSGETQYF
TGTGCCAGCAGCCAAGGCGGGAGCGGTGAGACCCAGTACTTC
>TRBJ2-1|TRBD1|TRBV14|NA
CASSQVDRGNEQFF
TGTGCCAGCAGCCAAGTAGACAGGGGGAATGAGCAGTTCTTC
>TRBJ1-2|NA|TRBV19|NA
CATSQMDSYGYTF
TGTGCCACCTCGCAAATGGACAGCTATGGCTACACCTTC
>TRBJ2-1|TRBD2|TRBV6-2/TRBV6-3|NA
CASSYSRLADYNEQFF
TGTGCCAGCAGTTACTCGAGACTAGCGGACTACAATGAGCAGTTCTTC
>TRBJ1-6|NA|TRBV28|NA
CATLEDSLNSPLHF
TGTGCCACCCTAGAGGACAGCTTAAATTCACCCCTCCACTTT
>TRBJ1-2|NA|TRBV2|once
CASRWTFANYGYTF
TGTGCCAGCAGGTGGACATTTGCTAACTATGGCTACACCTTC
>TRBJ2-1|TRBD2|TRBV6-4|NA
CASSELPPGLAGRGNEQFF
TGTGCCAGCAGTGAGCTACCACCGGGACTAGCGGGACGGGGCAATGAGCAGTTCTTC
>TRBJ2-4|NA|TRBV5-1|NA
CASSLEFGGGEAKNIQYF
TGCGCCAGCAGCTTGGAATTTGGCGGGGGCGAAGCCAAAAACATTCAGTACTTC
>TRBJ2-3|TRBD2|TRBV3-1/TRBV3-2|NA
CASSQGGSGSQVDTQYF
TGTGCCAGCAGCCAAGGGGGAAGCGGGAGTCAAGTAGATACGCAGTATTTT
>TRBJ1-1|TRBD1|TRBV30|NA
CAWSANKYRGPGTEAFF
TGTGCCTGGAGTGCGAACAAATACAGGGGGCCGGGCACTGAAGCTTTCTTT
>TRBJ1-3|TRBD1|TRBV10-2|NA
CASSATGTGGNPGNTIYF
TGCGCCAGCAGTGCAACCGGGACAGGGGGCAACCCTGGAAACACCATATATTTT
>TRBJ2-1|NA|TRBV5-6|NA
CASSLGQDTYNEQFF
TGTGCCAGCAGCTTGGGACAGGATACCTACAATGAGCAGTTCTTC
>TRBJ2-5|TRBD2|TRBV3-1/TRBV3-2|NA
CASSFGLVKTQYF
TGTGCCAGCAGCTTTGGACTAGTAAAGACCCAGTACTTC
>TRBJ2-1|TRBD2|TRBV5-5|NA
CASSPTSGIYNEQFF
TGTGCCAGCAGCCCCACTAGCGGGATCTACAATGAGCAGTTCTTC
>TRBJ2-1|TRBD1|TRBV19|NA
CASSIARDREDNEQFF
TGTGCCAGTAGTATAGCCAGGGACAGGGAGGACAATGAGCAGTTCTTC
>TRBJ2-1|NA|TRBV7-2|NA
CASSLAGLRNEQFF
TGTGCCAGCAGCTTAGCCGGGTTGAGGAATGAGCAGTTCTTC
>TRBJ2-2|NA|TRBV5-1|NA
CATYFGGGHANTGELFF
TGCGCCACCTATTTCGGCGGGGGACACGCGAACACCGGGGAGCTGTTTTTT
>TRBJ2-3|TRBD2|TRBV19|NA
CASSMLREGTDTQYF
TGTGCCAGTAGTATGCTTCGGGAGGGCACAGATACGCAGTATTTT
>TRBJ1-2|NA|TRBV2|once
CASSEASGVYYGYTF
TGTGCCAGCAGTGAAGCGTCCGGGGTCTACTATGGCTACACCTTC
>TRBJ1-6|NA|TRBV7-9|NA
CASSLIGGDNSPLHF
TGTGCCAGCAGCTTAATCGGTGGAGATAATTCACCCCTCCACTTT
>TRBJ2-7|TRBD1|TRBV2|NA
CASTAGTGHYEQYF
TGTGCCAGCACCGCCGGGACAGGGCACTACGAGCAGTACTTC
>TRBJ1-2|NA|TRBV30|NA
CAWSPLVGREVSGYTF
TGTGCCTGGAGTCCTTTAGTGGGCAGGGAAGTTAGTGGCTACACCTTC
>TRBJ1-4|TRBD1|TRBV11-2|NA
CASSPRSGQGTNEKLFF
TGTGCCAGCAGCCCTCGTTCGGGACAGGGGACTAATGAAAAACTGTTTTTT
>TRBJ2-4|TRBD1|TRBV23-1|NA
CASSPGRTGFLFDIQYF
TGCGCCAGCAGTCCAGGACGGACAGGTTTTCTTTTTGACATTCAGTACTTC
>TRBJ2-2|NA|TRBV9|once
CASSVSNTGELFF
TGTGCCAGCAGCGTCAGTAACACCGGGGAGCTGTTTTTT
>TRBJ2-3|TRBD2|TRBV15|NA
CATSRTSGRFTDTQYF
TGTGCCACCAGCAGAACTAGCGGGAGGTTCACAGATACGCAGTATTTT
>TRBJ2-2|NA|TRBV6-5|NA
CASMEAGGELFF
TGTGCCAGCATGGAGGCCGGAGGGGAGCTGTTTTTT
>TRBJ2-5|TRBD2|TRBV19|NA
CASRSGASGRAGETQYF
TGTGCCAGTAGGAGCGGGGCTAGCGGGAGGGCCGGGGAGACCCAGTACTTC
>TRBJ2-3|TRBD2|TRBV5-1|NA
CASRRGLAGGYADTQYF
TGCGCCAGCAGACGCGGACTAGCGGGAGGGTACGCAGATACGCAGTATTTT